This is a list of T cell receptor beta chains from one sample in a study of blood T cell repertoires in COVID-19. Data came from immunoSEQ multiplex PCR; TCRdb stores just in-frame clones and leaves some out. The table shows 300,000 or so clones, with more than 70% occurring only once. Sequencing used peripheral blood. The receptors shown here come from a woman between 50 and 59 years old with acute or convalescent COVID-19. Both conserved end residues are part of each CDR3. Each record gives: D gene, clone size, J gene, V gene, CDR3 protein, CDR3 DNA. The D gene is left open where the match is weak. Clone size is given for some rows only: seen once, a few or many times, or a class if the clone is expanded.

D gene: -
clone size: -
J gene: TRBJ2-7
V gene: TRBV2
CDR3 protein: CASSERYYEQYF
CDR3 DNA: TGTGCCAGCAGTGAACGGTACTACGAGCAGTACTTC

D gene: -
clone size: once
J gene: TRBJ2-6
V gene: TRBV3-1/TRBV3-2
CDR3 protein: CASSQGLLGGANVLTF
CDR3 DNA: TGTGCCAGCAGCCAAGGGCTCCTAGGAGGGGCCAACGTCCTGACTTTC

D gene: TRBD1
clone size: -
J gene: TRBJ1-2
V gene: TRBV2
CDR3 protein: CASSVGQGTVYGYTF
CDR3 DNA: TGTGCCAGCAGTGTGGGACAGGGGACAGTCTATGGCTACACCTTC

D gene: -
clone size: -
J gene: TRBJ1-2
V gene: TRBV5-1
CDR3 protein: CASSLVPGSSYGYTF
CDR3 DNA: TGCGCCAGCAGCTTGGTTCCGGGTTCCTCCTATGGCTACACCTTC

D gene: TRBD2
clone size: -
J gene: TRBJ2-2
V gene: TRBV10-3
CDR3 protein: CAISESGGRGTGELFF
CDR3 DNA: TGTGCCATCAGTGAGTCGGGCGGGAGAGGCACCGGGGAGCTGTTTTTT

D gene: -
clone size: -
J gene: TRBJ1-1
V gene: TRBV20-1
CDR3 protein: CSASGYTEAFF
CDR3 DNA: TGCAGTGCTAGCGGGTACACTGAAGCTTTCTTT

D gene: TRBD1
clone size: -
J gene: TRBJ2-5
V gene: TRBV7-2
CDR3 protein: CASSLGPGGGETQYF
CDR3 DNA: TGTGCCAGCAGCTTAGGCCCAGGGGGCGGGGAGACCCAGTACTTC

D gene: -
clone size: -
J gene: TRBJ1-1
V gene: TRBV5-4
CDR3 protein: CASSLYTLNTEAFF
CDR3 DNA: TGTGCCAGCAGCTTGTACACGTTGAACACTGAAGCTTTCTTT

D gene: -
clone size: -
J gene: TRBJ1-4
V gene: TRBV18
CDR3 protein: CASSFNEKLFF
CDR3 DNA: TGTGCCAGCTCCTTTAATGAAAAACTGTTTTTT

D gene: TRBD1
clone size: -
J gene: TRBJ2-2
V gene: TRBV19
CDR3 protein: CASSDRGGGELFF
CDR3 DNA: TGTGCCAGTAGTGACAGGGGCGGAGGGGAGCTGTTTTTT

D gene: -
clone size: -
J gene: TRBJ1-4
V gene: TRBV6-6
CDR3 protein: CASRKGGGTNEKLFF
CDR3 DNA: TGTGCCAGCAGGAAGGGAGGCGGCACTAATGAAAAACTGTTTTTT

D gene: TRBD1
clone size: -
J gene: TRBJ2-5
V gene: TRBV9
CDR3 protein: CASSVAGTGKETQYF
CDR3 DNA: TGTGCCAGCAGCGTAGCAGGGACAGGGAAAGAGACCCAGTACTTC

D gene: -
clone size: -
J gene: TRBJ1-2
V gene: TRBV4-1
CDR3 protein: CASSPLDVTGGYTF
CDR3 DNA: TGCGCCAGCAGCCCCCTTGACGTCACCGGGGGCTACACCTTC

D gene: TRBD1
clone size: once
J gene: TRBJ2-1
V gene: TRBV3-1/TRBV3-2
CDR3 protein: CASSLQQGGNEQFF
CDR3 DNA: TGTGCCAGCAGCCTACAACAGGGGGGTAATGAGCAGTTCTTC

D gene: -
clone size: -
J gene: TRBJ1-2
V gene: TRBV24-1
CDR3 protein: CATSGPDRSSYGYTF
CDR3 DNA: TGTGCCACCAGTGGCCCGGACAGATCTTCCTATGGCTACACCTTC

D gene: TRBD1
clone size: -
J gene: TRBJ2-3
V gene: TRBV27
CDR3 protein: CASTGGQGGTDTQYF
CDR3 DNA: TGTGCCAGCACCGGGGGACAGGGCGGCACAGATACGCAGTATTTT

D gene: TRBD1
clone size: -
J gene: TRBJ1-2
V gene: TRBV15
CDR3 protein: CATSLDRGDGYTF
CDR3 DNA: TGTGCCACCAGTTTAGACAGGGGAGATGGCTACACCTTC

D gene: -
clone size: once
J gene: TRBJ1-2
V gene: TRBV5-5
CDR3 protein: CASSLDGTGALDYGYTF
CDR3 DNA: TGTGCCAGCAGCTTGGATGGAACAGGCGCCTTGGATTATGGCTACACCTTC

D gene: TRBD1
clone size: -
J gene: TRBJ1-6
V gene: TRBV15
CDR3 protein: CATSSHFTGTDGSPLHF
CDR3 DNA: TGTGCCACCAGCAGCCATTTTACCGGGACAGACGGGTCACCCCTCCACTTT

D gene: TRBD2
clone size: few
J gene: TRBJ2-2
V gene: TRBV19
CDR3 protein: CASSIRWTSGTGELFF
CDR3 DNA: TGTGCCAGTAGTATAAGGTGGACTAGCGGAACCGGGGAGCTGTTTTTT

D gene: -
clone size: -
J gene: TRBJ2-1
V gene: TRBV2
CDR3 protein: CASRKGQTDNEQFF
CDR3 DNA: TGTGCCAGCAGAAAGGGACAAACCGACAATGAGCAGTTCTTC

D gene: -
clone size: -
J gene: TRBJ2-5
V gene: TRBV13
CDR3 protein: CASSPGGAGRETQYF
CDR3 DNA: TGTGCCAGCAGCCCGGGCGGAGCTGGGAGAGAGACCCAGTACTTC

D gene: -
clone size: -
J gene: TRBJ1-6
V gene: TRBV2
CDR3 protein: CASSGGSSYNSPLHF
CDR3 DNA: TGTGCCAGCTCCGGGGGGAGCTCCTATAATTCACCCCTCCACTTT

D gene: -
clone size: once
J gene: TRBJ1-2
V gene: TRBV30
CDR3 protein: CAWREGYGYTF
CDR3 DNA: TGTGCCTGGAGGGAGGGTTATGGCTACACCTTC

D gene: -
clone size: -
J gene: TRBJ1-3
V gene: TRBV6-2/TRBV6-3
CDR3 protein: CASSYGVPGSSGNTIYF
CDR3 DNA: TGTGCCAGCAGTTACGGGGTCCCGGGATCCTCTGGAAACACCATATATTTT

D gene: -
clone size: -
J gene: TRBJ1-5
V gene: TRBV9
CDR3 protein: CASSVENDSGPSNQPQHF
CDR3 DNA: TGTGCCAGCAGCGTAGAGAACGACAGTGGGCCTAGCAATCAGCCCCAGCATTTT

D gene: -
clone size: -
J gene: TRBJ2-3
V gene: TRBV7-3
CDR3 protein: CASSLFVSAGPDTQYF
CDR3 DNA: TGTGCCAGCAGCTTATTTGTAAGCGCGGGACCAGATACGCAGTATTTT

D gene: TRBD1
clone size: -
J gene: TRBJ1-2
V gene: TRBV5-1
CDR3 protein: CASSSPGQGGGYTF
CDR3 DNA: TGCGCCAGCAGCTCCCCCGGACAGGGAGGGGGCTACACCTTC

D gene: TRBD2
clone size: -
J gene: TRBJ2-7
V gene: TRBV5-1
CDR3 protein: CASSLGISGTGEQYF
CDR3 DNA: TGCGCCAGCAGCTTGGGCATTAGCGGGACGGGGGAGCAGTACTTC

D gene: -
clone size: -
J gene: TRBJ1-2
V gene: TRBV12-3/TRBV12-4
CDR3 protein: CASSSFYGYTF
CDR3 DNA: TGTGCCAGCAGCAGTTTCTATGGCTACACCTTC

D gene: -
clone size: -
J gene: TRBJ1-4
V gene: TRBV5-4
CDR3 protein: CASSLDQGEKLFF
CDR3 DNA: TGTGCCAGCAGCTTAGATCAGGGAGAAAAACTGTTTTTT

D gene: -
clone size: -
J gene: TRBJ1-6
V gene: TRBV7-2
CDR3 protein: CASSDNSGRTANSPLHF
CDR3 DNA: TGTGCCAGCAGCGATAATTCGGGTCGCACCGCGAATTCACCCCTCCACTTT

D gene: -
clone size: -
J gene: TRBJ1-4
V gene: TRBV5-4
CDR3 protein: CASSGGGHLNEKLFF
CDR3 DNA: TGTGCCAGCAGCGGCGGGGGACACCTCAATGAAAAACTGTTTTTT

D gene: -
clone size: -
J gene: TRBJ1-2
V gene: TRBV5-8
CDR3 protein: CASSLQTGGYTF
CDR3 DNA: TGTGCCAGCAGCCTCCAGACAGGAGGCTACACCTTC

D gene: TRBD2
clone size: -
J gene: TRBJ2-7
V gene: TRBV6-6
CDR3 protein: CASRGEGTSGAYEQYF
CDR3 DNA: TGTGCCAGCAGGGGGGAAGGGACTAGCGGGGCCTACGAGCAGTACTTC

D gene: TRBD1
clone size: once
J gene: TRBJ1-1
V gene: TRBV30
CDR3 protein: CAWRRDSRSTEAFF
CDR3 DNA: TGTGCCTGGAGGAGGGACAGTCGGTCTACTGAAGCTTTCTTT

D gene: TRBD1
clone size: -
J gene: TRBJ2-6
V gene: TRBV11-2
CDR3 protein: CASSWGFDRVFGANVLTF
CDR3 DNA: TGTGCCAGCAGCTGGGGTTTCGACAGGGTTTTTGGGGCCAACGTCCTGACTTTC

D gene: -
clone size: once
J gene: TRBJ2-2
V gene: TRBV30
CDR3 protein: CAWELFRTPNTGELFF
CDR3 DNA: TGTGCCTGGGAGCTTTTTCGAACCCCGAACACCGGGGAGCTGTTTTTT

D gene: TRBD2
clone size: -
J gene: TRBJ2-2
V gene: TRBV30
CDR3 protein: CAWSVPREGSGELFF
CDR3 DNA: TGTGCCTGGAGTGTCCCTCGGGAGGGTTCGGGGGAGCTGTTTTTT

D gene: TRBD1
clone size: -
J gene: TRBJ1-4
V gene: TRBV7-9
CDR3 protein: CASSSNRGGEKLFF
CDR3 DNA: TGTGCCAGCAGCTCTAACAGGGGAGGCGAAAAACTGTTTTTT

D gene: -
clone size: -
J gene: TRBJ1-1
V gene: TRBV5-4
CDR3 protein: CASTTPMGGNTEAFF
CDR3 DNA: TGTGCCAGCACAACGCCCATGGGAGGGAACACTGAAGCTTTCTTT

D gene: -
clone size: -
J gene: TRBJ1-1
V gene: TRBV18
CDR3 protein: CASSEFGGKNTEAFF
CDR3 DNA: TGTGCCAGCTCGGAATTCGGGGGAAAGAACACTGAAGCTTTCTTT

D gene: TRBD1
clone size: -
J gene: TRBJ1-3
V gene: TRBV5-6
CDR3 protein: CASSWGTGPGNTIYF
CDR3 DNA: TGTGCCAGCAGCTGGGGGACAGGGCCTGGAAACACCATATATTTT

D gene: -
clone size: -
J gene: TRBJ1-2
V gene: TRBV7-9
CDR3 protein: CASSLGGNNYGYTF
CDR3 DNA: TGTGCCAGCAGCTTGGGAGGGAACAACTATGGCTACACCTTC

D gene: -
clone size: -
J gene: TRBJ1-4
V gene: TRBV5-4
CDR3 protein: CASSFPNEKLFF
CDR3 DNA: TGTGCCAGCAGCTTCCCAAATGAAAAACTGTTTTTT

D gene: -
clone size: -
J gene: TRBJ1-1
V gene: TRBV12-3/TRBV12-4
CDR3 protein: CASSLTSDTEAFF
CDR3 DNA: TGTGCCAGCAGTTTAACGTCGGACACTGAAGCTTTCTTT

D gene: TRBD1
clone size: -
J gene: TRBJ1-5
V gene: TRBV29-1
CDR3 protein: CSVEESGGLNQPQHF
CDR3 DNA: TGCAGCGTTGAAGAATCAGGGGGATTAAATCAGCCCCAGCATTTT

D gene: -
clone size: once
J gene: TRBJ2-3
V gene: TRBV24-1
CDR3 protein: CATSDPSRPDTQYF
CDR3 DNA: TGTGCCACCAGTGATCCCTCGCGGCCAGATACGCAGTATTTT

D gene: -
clone size: -
J gene: TRBJ2-3
V gene: TRBV6-2/TRBV6-3
CDR3 protein: CASTPGRREADTQYF
CDR3 DNA: TGTGCCAGCACCCCGGGCCGAAGGGAGGCAGATACGCAGTATTTT

D gene: -
clone size: -
J gene: TRBJ1-6
V gene: TRBV19
CDR3 protein: CASRMGQANSPLHF
CDR3 DNA: TGTGCCAGTAGGATGGGGCAGGCAAATTCACCCCTCCACTTT

D gene: TRBD1
clone size: -
J gene: TRBJ1-4
V gene: TRBV30
CDR3 protein: CAWSKKTGDEKLFF
CDR3 DNA: TGTGCCTGGTCAAAGAAGACAGGGGACGAAAAACTGTTTTTT

D gene: TRBD2
clone size: once
J gene: TRBJ2-1
V gene: TRBV9
CDR3 protein: CASSVVGRGALHNEQFF
CDR3 DNA: TGTGCCAGCAGCGTAGTCGGGCGGGGGGCCCTCCACAATGAGCAGTTCTTC

D gene: -
clone size: -
J gene: TRBJ2-3
V gene: TRBV11-2
CDR3 protein: CASSLVTGLFTDTQYF
CDR3 DNA: TGTGCCAGCAGCTTAGTCACAGGTTTATTCACAGATACGCAGTATTTT

D gene: -
clone size: -
J gene: TRBJ1-2
V gene: TRBV5-1
CDR3 protein: CASFEDRNYGYTF
CDR3 DNA: TGCGCCAGCTTCGAAGACAGGAACTATGGCTACACCTTC